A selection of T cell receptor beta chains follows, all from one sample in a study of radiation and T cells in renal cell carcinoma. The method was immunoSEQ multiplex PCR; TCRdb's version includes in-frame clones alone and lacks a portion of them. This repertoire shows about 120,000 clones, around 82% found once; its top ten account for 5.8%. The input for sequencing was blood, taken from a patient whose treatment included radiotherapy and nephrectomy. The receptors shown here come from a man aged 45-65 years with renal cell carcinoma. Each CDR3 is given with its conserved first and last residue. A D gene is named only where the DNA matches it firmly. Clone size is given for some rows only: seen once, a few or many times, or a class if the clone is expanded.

CASSVTPQGYGYTF TGTGCCAGCTCCGTGACACCACAAGGGTATGGCTACACCTTC . . TRBJ1-2 TRBV6-1
CASSLGGGQEGEQYF TGTGCCAGCAGCTTAGGCGGGGGGCAAGAGGGCGAGCAGTACTTC TRBD2 . TRBJ2-7 TRBV5-4
CASSVAGTANYEQYF TGTGCCAGCAGCGTAGCGGGGACAGCAAACTACGAGCAGTACTTC TRBD1 . TRBJ2-7 TRBV9
CASSATTGSYGYTF TGTGCCAGCAGCGCGACGACAGGGAGCTATGGCTACACCTTC TRBD1 once TRBJ1-2 TRBV5-5
CASNAVQGEGNTGELFF TGTGCCAGCAACGCCGTACAGGGGGAGGGGAACACCGGGGAGCTGTTTTTT . . TRBJ2-2 TRBV10-3
CASKPSGTAYEQYF TGTGCCAGCAAGCCGTCCGGGACAGCATACGAGCAGTACTTC TRBD1 . TRBJ2-7 TRBV27
CASSQDGIALISGANVLTF TGCGCCAGCAGCCAAGATGGGATAGCCTTGATCTCTGGGGCCAACGTCCTGACTTTC . . TRBJ2-6 TRBV4-3
CASSISAGEFTDEQYF TGTGCCAGTAGTATTTCGGCAGGGGAATTCACGGACGAGCAGTACTTC . . TRBJ2-7 TRBV19
CASSLEGDPYTDTQYF TGCGCCAGCAGCTTGGAGGGGGACCCATACACAGATACGCAGTATTTT . once TRBJ2-3 TRBV5-1
CASSLGLAPDTQYF TGTGCCAGCAGCCTGGGACTAGCCCCAGATACGCAGTATTTT TRBD2 . TRBJ2-3 TRBV7-9
CASSTDRARGYTF TGTGCCAGCAGTACCGACAGGGCGCGCGGCTACACCTTC TRBD1 . TRBJ1-2 TRBV28
CASSKSARPYEQYF TGTGCCAGCAGCAAATCTGCCAGACCTTACGAGCAGTACTTC . . TRBJ2-7 TRBV21-1
CASSPIGQGATTGELFF TGTGCCAGCAGCCCCATTGGACAGGGGGCGACCACCGGGGAGCTGTTTTTT TRBD1 . TRBJ2-2 TRBV27
CASRNNGGDSNQPQHF TGTGCCAGCAGAAATAATGGAGGGGATAGCAATCAGCCCCAGCATTTT . . TRBJ1-5 TRBV6-4
CASSSPTGYGSGANVLTF TGCGCCAGCAGCTCCCCGACAGGCTACGGGTCTGGGGCCAACGTCCTGACTTTC . . TRBJ2-6 TRBV4-1
CAYTRDRGPGYSNQPQHF TGTGCCTACACTCGGGACAGGGGGCCGGGGTATAGCAATCAGCCCCAGCATTTT TRBD1 few TRBJ1-5 TRBV30
CASSIWGGAQEKLFF TGTGCCAGTAGTATATGGGGGGGTGCGCAAGAAAAACTGTTTTTT . . TRBJ1-4 TRBV19
CASSPEIDIQYF TGTGCCAGCAGTCCAGAGATCGACATTCAGTACTTC . once TRBJ2-4 TRBV28
CASSSMTGATGELFF TGTGCCAGCAGCTCAATGACAGGGGCCACCGGGGAGCTGTTTTTT TRBD1 once TRBJ2-2 TRBV7-2
CASSFLYSNQPQHF TGTGCCAGCAGCTTTTTATATAGCAATCAGCCCCAGCATTTT . . TRBJ1-5 TRBV5-8
CASSLVGPEEQYF TGTGCCAGCAGCTTAGTAGGACCGGAAGAGCAGTACTTC . . TRBJ2-7 TRBV11-2
CAISESTSGETQYF TGTGCCATCAGTGAGTCGACTAGCGGGGAGACCCAGTACTTC TRBD2 . TRBJ2-5 TRBV10-3
CAWQKGQGQETQYF TGTGCCTGGCAGAAGGGACAGGGACAAGAGACCCAGTACTTC TRBD1 . TRBJ2-5 TRBV30
CASGVRGTEEKLFF TGTGCCAGCGGAGTTAGGGGGACAGAGGAAAAACTGTTTTTT TRBD1 . TRBJ1-4 TRBV6-1
CASSLGSQSSNYGYTF TGCGCCAGCAGCTTAGGCTCTCAGTCTTCTAACTATGGCTACACCTTC . once TRBJ1-2 TRBV5-1
CASTRTDSLNTEAFF TGTGCCAGTACTAGGACCGACAGCTTGAACACTGAAGCTTTCTTT . . TRBJ1-1 TRBV19
CASSTRTTYNEQFF TGTGCCAGCAGCACCCGGACTACATACAATGAGCAGTTCTTC . . TRBJ2-1 TRBV7-2
CASSSGLLGEAFF TGTGCCAGCAGCTCCGGCTTGTTGGGAGAAGCTTTCTTT . . TRBJ1-1 TRBV5-4
CASSYTLSTEAFF TGTGCCAGCAGTTACACCCTCTCGACTGAAGCTTTCTTT . . TRBJ1-1 TRBV28
CASSFDDRGQPQHF TGTGCCAGCAGTTTTGACGACAGGGGCCAGCCCCAGCATTTT TRBD1 few TRBJ1-5 TRBV6-5
CASSSGQLSGANVLTF TGTGCCAGCAGCTCGGGACAGCTCTCTGGGGCCAACGTCCTGACTTTC TRBD1 . TRBJ2-6 TRBV5-4
CASSDHGVYEQYF TGTGCCAGCAGTGACCACGGGGTTTACGAGCAGTACTTC . . TRBJ2-7 TRBV6-4
CASSHAPSFEQYF TGTGCTAGCAGCCATGCACCTTCGTTCGAGCAGTACTTC . . TRBJ2-7 TRBV7-7
CASSSDLDTWNSPLHF TGCGCCAGCAGCTCGGACCTTGACACGTGGAATTCACCCCTCCACTTT . once TRBJ1-6 TRBV5-1
CASSQGTGAQNIQYF TGTGCCAGCAGCCAAGGGACAGGGGCCCAAAACATTCAGTACTTC TRBD1 . TRBJ2-4 TRBV4-2
CASSLTGSEAFF TGTGCCAGCAGTTTAACTGGGTCTGAAGCTTTCTTT . . TRBJ1-1 TRBV28
CASSVGENTGELFF TGTGCCAGCTCTGTGGGGGAGAACACCGGGGAGCTGTTTTTT . . TRBJ2-2 TRBV18
CASSLVSGSGGAGDTQYF TGTGCCAGCAGCTTGGTTTCAGGCAGCGGGGGGGCCGGAGATACGCAGTATTTT TRBD2 . TRBJ2-3 TRBV5-4
CSARGPAGAFF TGCAGTGCTCGGGGGCCGGCAGGGGCTTTCTTT . few TRBJ1-1 TRBV20-1
CASSPGQGAAYGELFF TGCGCCAGCAGCCCCGGACAGGGGGCTGCGTACGGGGAGCTGTTTTTT TRBD1 . TRBJ2-2 TRBV5-1